The 23 T cell receptor beta chains below all came from one sample that was sequenced in a study of cytomegalovirus exposure and HLA in healthy donors. The primer mix had 60 Vbeta and 13 Jbeta primers. Measured with immunoSEQ multiplex PCR; TCRdb has only the in-frame clones, and not every one. The repertoire includes 90,000 to 120,000 clones, around 62% of them detected once, and less than 4.5% sits in the top ten. The sequenced sample was PBMCs. These TCRs come from a man between 25 and 39 years old in good health and CMV-seropositive.

This clone was counted once. The V gene is TRBV5-1, the J gene TRBJ2-7; maybe TRBD1 (6 bases). The CDR3 is 15 amino acids. CDR1 is SGHRS and CDR2 is YFSETQ in the germline V gene. V dropped 0 bases and J dropped 0 bases, with 10 bases sitting between them. CDR3 amino acids: CASSLGGGNSYEQYF. As DNA, the CDR3 is TGCGCCAGCAGCTTGGGTGGGGGCAACTCCTACGAGCAGTACTTC.

This chain connects TRBV30 to TRBJ1-2; 7 positions agree with TRBD1. V shed 5 bases and J 2 bases; nucleotides not matched to a gene: 5. The germline V gene encodes CDR1 GTSNPN and CDR2 SVGIG (reference sequence). The CDR3 has 13 amino acids. Written as DNA, the CDR3 is TGTGCCTGGTCAAGGGGACAGAACTATGGCTACACCTTC. Encoded protein: CAWSRGQNYGYTF.

The chain couples TRBV6-4 to TRBJ2-1, with a tentative D call TRBD1 (6 bases). CDR1 and CDR2 (germline): MRHNA, SNTAGT. The CDR3 has 14 residues. The V end lost 3 bases, the J end lost 5 bases, and 11 bases lay between the germline ends. The CDR3 coding sequence is TGTGCCAGCAGTGAACAGGACAGCAACAATGAGCAGTTCTTC. Protein: CASSEQDSNNEQFF.

The chain links TRBV5-4 to TRBJ1-2; the D gene is possibly TRBD1 (6 bases). The germline V gene encodes CDR1 SGHNT and CDR2 YYREEE (reference sequence). The V and J ends lost 5 bases and 2 bases respectively, with 10 bases between them. The CDR3 has 13 amino acids. The CDR3 sequence is CASSKGGNYGYTF. CDR3 nucleotide sequence: TGTGCCAGCAGTAAAGGGGGAAACTATGGCTACACCTTC.

About this clone: This specimen includes other DNA sequences encoding the same CDR3. The rearrangement links TRBV5-4 to TRBJ2-7; the match to TRBD1 covers 7 bases. The V and J ends lost 4 bases and 2 bases, in that order; junction bases with no gene match: 6. This CDR3 has 14 amino acids. Germline CDR1 is SGHNT and CDR2 is YYREEE (reference sequence). The CDR3 is CASSPGRGPYEQYF. The CDR3 region has the DNA TGTGCCAGCAGCCCAGGTAGGGGGCCCTACGAGCAGTACTTC.

This clone was seen once. The genes are TRBV27 and TRBJ1-5; D unclear. Trimming stripped 2 bases from V and 0 bases from J, with 8 bases between. The length of the CDR3 is 15 residues. Germline V gives CDR1 MNHEY, CDR2 SMNVEV (reference sequence). The CDR3 sequence is CASSLGQASNQPQHF. In DNA, the CDR3 is TGTGCCAGCAGTTTAGGGCAGGCTAGCAATCAGCCCCAGCATTTT.

The gene calls are TRBV11-2 and TRBJ1-1; weak D call: TRBD1 (5 bases). This CDR3 has 12 amino acids. The germline V gene has CDR1 SGHAT and CDR2 FQNNGV. The CDR3 DNA sequence: TGTGCGAGCTCCGGGGGGGGAACTGAAGCTTTCTTT. Translation gives CASSGGGTEAFF.

The sample holds a few counts of this clone. This chain uses TRBV18 with TRBJ2-3, with 8 bases aligning to TRBD1. The CDR3 consists of 14 residues. Trimming took 8 bases from V and 6 from J; bases not matched to a gene: 10. CDR1 is KGHSH and CDR2 is LQKENI in the germline V gene. DNA for the CDR3: TGTGCCAGCACCACCGGGACAGGCGGGGATACGCAGTATTTT. It translates to CASTTGTGGDTQYF.

This chain uses TRBV18 with TRBJ2-3, with D tentatively TRBD1 (6 bases). The CDR3 has 16 residues. Deletions cut 2 bases from V and 3 bases from J, with 15 bases between. Germline V lookup: CDR1 KGHSH, CDR2 LQKENI. The DNA of the CDR3 is TGTGCCAGCTCACCAACAGGGCTTGGGGTGACAGATACGCAGTATTTT. This translates into CASSPTGLGVTDTQYF.

The chain is built from TRBV2 and TRBJ2-3; D uncertain. The V and J ends lost 5 bases and 0 bases respectively, with 3 bases between them. In germline, CDR1 is SNHLY, CDR2 FYNNEI. This CDR3 is 12 amino acids long. CDR3 loop: CASSLSTDTQYF. The CDR3 DNA reads TGTGCCAGCAGTCTTAGCACAGATACGCAGTATTTT.

Turning to this clone: Relative to the germline gene, one junction end is altered; a read error may explain this. V gene TRBV7-6 combines with J gene TRBJ1-6; D may be TRBD1 (5 bases). Germline V lookup: CDR1 SGHVS, CDR2 FNYEAQ. This CDR3 is 15 amino acids long. The CDR3 DNA reads TGTGCCAGCAGCATAGCCGGGACTAATAATTCACCCCTCCACTTT. It is translated as CASSIAGTNNSPLHF.

J is TRBJ2-4 and V is TRBV7-9; 14 bases match TRBD2. V trimming: 5 bases; J trimming: 5 bases; junction bases outside the gene matches: 14. The CDR3 is 19 amino acids. Germline lookup yields CDR1 SEHNR and CDR2 FQNEAQ (reference sequence). The CDR3 nucleotides are TGTGCCAGCAGCCCCGGACTAGCGGGGGGCCAAGGGGGGGAAAACATTCAGTACTTC. Protein: CASSPGLAGGQGGENIQYF.

The chain has TRBV5-1 and TRBJ2-7; the D gene is possibly TRBD2 (5 bases). V gave up 3 bases and J gave up 2 bases, with 18 bases separating them. The CDR3 spans 16 residues. Looked up from germline, CDR1 is SGHRS and CDR2 is YFSETQ. CDR3 sequence reads: CASSSRPTEGTYEQYF. In nucleotides, the CDR3 is TGCGCCAGCAGCTCAAGGCCTACAGAGGGTACCTACGAGCAGTACTTC.

The CDR3: CASSYDKGANTEAFF. The DNA for the CDR3 is TGTGCCAGCAGTTACGATAAGGGGGCGAACACTGAAGCTTTCTTT. This chain joins TRBV6-5 and TRBJ1-1; 7 nucleotides line up with TRBD1. The germline CDR1 and CDR2 sequences are MNHEY and SVGAGI. The CDR3 totals 15 residues. The V gene end was trimmed by 2 bases and the J gene end by 1 base; junction bases not matched to a gene: 4.

V and J are TRBV29-1 and TRBJ2-1; 8 bases are a match to TRBD1. V shed 3 bases, J shed 9 bases, and the junction held 4 bases outside the gene matches. CDR3 size: 12 residues. Per the germline V gene, CDR1 is SQVTM and CDR2 is ANQGSEA. DNA for the CDR3: TGCAGCGTTGAGCAGGGGGCGGGTGAGCAGTTCTTC. Translation: CSVEQGAGEQFF.

This clone was recorded a few times. V gene TRBV11-3 combines with J gene TRBJ2-7; D is unresolved. CDR1 is SGHNT, CDR2 YENEEA, per germline. The V and J ends lost 1 base and 4 bases respectively, with 8 bases between them. This CDR3 contains 13 residues. CDR3 loop: CASSLGSGYEQYF. The CDR3 region has the DNA TGTGCCAGCAGCTTAGGATCCGGGTACGAGCAGTACTTC.

The rearrangement joins TRBV5-6 to TRBJ2-7; weak D call: TRBD1 (6 bases). There are 15 residues in the CDR3. Germline CDR1 SGHDT, CDR2 YYEEEE. Trimming removed 2 bases at V and 2 bases at J, with 14 bases between. The CDR3 nucleotides read TGTGCCAGCAGCTTTTCACAGGGTGGGCCCTACGAGCAGTACTTC. Protein: CASSFSQGGPYEQYF.

The J gene is TRBJ2-7, the V gene TRBV15; TRBD1 matches 9 bases. J was trimmed by 3 bases and V by 5 bases; bases with no gene match: 5. The germline V gene encodes CDR1 LNHNV and CDR2 YYDKDF (reference sequence). CDR3 length: 14 amino acids. The CDR3 DNA reads as TGTGCCACCAGCCGACCGGGACAGGGCTACGAGCAGTACTTC. The encoded protein is CATSRPGQGYEQYF.

The chain combines TRBV11-3 with TRBJ1-1, with D possibly matching TRBD1 (6 bases). CDR1 and CDR2 (germline): SGHNT, YENEEA. This CDR3 contains 14 residues. The V and J ends lost 4 bases and 4 bases respectively, with 13 bases between them. CDR3: CASSSTAGVTEAFF. CDR3 nucleotide sequence: TGTGCCAGCAGCTCCACCGCAGGGGTCACTGAAGCTTTCTTT.

The genes are TRBV11-3 and TRBJ1-6; no definite D call. The germline V gene encodes CDR1 SGHNT and CDR2 YENEEA. V lost 4 bases and J 4 bases, leaving 8 bases between the germline ends. CDR3 length: 14 residues. The chain's CDR3 is CASSWSGYNSPLHF. The CDR3 nucleotides are TGTGCCAGCAGCTGGAGCGGTTATAATTCACCCCTCCACTTT.

The chain couples TRBV2 to TRBJ1-1; 10 nucleotides align to TRBD1. V shed 6 bases, J shed 5 bases, and the junction held 6 bases outside the gene matches. From germline, CDR1 is SNHLY and CDR2 FYNNEI. This CDR3 has 14 amino acids. The CDR3 loop is CASSRTGGITEAFF. Written as DNA, the CDR3 is TGTGCCAGCAGCAGGACAGGGGGTATTACTGAAGCTTTCTTT.

The rearrangement joins TRBV5-1 to TRBJ2-5; 8 nucleotides match TRBD2. Germline values: CDR1 SGHRS, CDR2 YFSETQ. The V gene end was trimmed by 5 bases and the J gene end by 3 bases; junction bases not matched to a gene: 6. This CDR3 has 14 residues. CDR3 DNA sequence: TGCGCCAGCAGGGCCGGGGGGGCTGAAGAGACCCAGTACTTC. Translating gives CASRAGGAEETQYF.

The J gene is TRBJ2-2, the V gene TRBV5-1; possibly TRBD2 for D (6 bases). CDR1 and CDR2 from the germline V gene are SGHRS and YFSETQ. There are 14 residues in the CDR3. Trimming pared 2 bases from V and 6 bases from J, leaving 11 bases between. Written as DNA, the CDR3 is TGCGCCAGCAGCTTCTCGGGGGTGGCCGGGGAGCTGTTTTTT. This translates into CASSFSGVAGELFF. Drawing the rest from reference TRBV5-1 and TRBJ2-2, the complete variable domain is KAGVTQTPRYLIKTRGQQVTLSCSPISGHRSVSWYQQTPGQGLQFLFEYFSETQRNKGNFPGRFSGRQFSNSRSEMNVSTLELGDSALYLCASSFSGVAGELFFGEGSRLTVL.